Listed here are 32 T cell receptor beta chains from one sample, sequenced in a study of regulatory T cells in long-lasting Graves disease. Time point in this sample: persistent/refractory GD, antithyroid drugs over 5 years with positive TRAb. Following extraction of RNA from PBMCs, that RNA was used to make the TCR library. Building the TCR beta libraries relied on iRepertoire HTBI primers, and CDR3 regions underwent Arm-PCR. TCRdb used MiXCR to reprocess the multiplex PCR reads, holding one entry per CDR3 protein. Of more than 350,000 distinct CDR3 sequences in the sample, roughly a fifth were seen once. The sequencing used peripheral blood mononuclear cells (PBMCs), collected when the disease was refractory, from a patient treated with antithyroid drugs. The receptors come from a female donor with Graves disease.

This clonotype was counted many times. V is TRBV7-8 and J is TRBJ2-2, with D unclear. Germline V gene data show CDR1 as SGHVS and CDR2 as FQNEAQ. Trimming removed 5 bases at V and 4 bases at J, with 11 bases between. The CDR3 consists of 14 residues. CDR3 nucleotide sequence: TGTGCCAGCAGCCCGTCGCCATCCACCGGGGAGCTGTTTTTT. Translating gives CASSPSPSTGELFF.

This clonotype was detected many times. The V and J genes are TRBV12-3 or TRBV12-4 and TRBJ2-7; tentative D call: TRBD1 (7 bases). Trimming removed 8 bases at V and 1 base at J, with 15 bases between. The CDR3 is made up of 14 amino acids. The CDR3 coding sequence is TGTGCCAGCTTGAAGGGGGCGGGATCCTACGAGCAGTACTTC. It codes for CASLKGAGSYEQYF.

This clonotype was observed a few times. At one of its ends the junction is not consistent with the germline gene, which may arise from a read error. This chain links TRBV6-5 with TRBJ2-7, with D uncertain. The CDR3 is 13 amino acids. Germline assignment: CDR1 MNHEY and CDR2 SVGAGI. CDR3 DNA sequence: TGTGCCAGCAGTTACTCGGCCACCTACAAGCAGTACTTC. It encodes CASSYSATYKQYF.

The V and J genes are TRBV27 and TRBJ1-1; D gene uncertain. Trimming removed 3 bases at V and 8 bases at J, with 13 bases between. The CDR3 covers 13 residues. CDR1 is MNHEY, CDR2 SMNVEV, per germline (reference sequence). CDR3 protein: CASSFIPAQEAFF. The CDR3 coding sequence is TGTGCCAGCAGTTTCATTCCAGCCCAGGAAGCTTTCTTT.

The V call is TRBV2, the J call TRBJ2-6, with D tentatively TRBD1 or TRBD2 (5 bases each). The CDR3 covers 19 residues. Germline lookup yields CDR1 SNHLY and CDR2 FYNNEI. V lost 8 bases to trimming and J lost 2 bases, with 25 bases between them. CDR3 nucleotides: TGTGCCAGCGGAGTCCGCAACCCTCAGGGTAGCGCTGGGGCCAACGTCCTGACTTTC. Translation: CASGVRNPQGSAGANVLTF.

This clonotype occurred a few times. Without the conserved terminal phenylalanine or tryptophan, this CDR3 likely stems from a read error. The V and J genes are TRBV20-1 and TRBJ1-1; the D is unclear. This CDR3 is 12 amino acids long. Per the germline V gene, CDR1 is DFQATT and CDR2 is SNEGSKA (reference sequence). CDR3 coding DNA: TGCAGCTTTATACCCGGAAACACTGAAGCTTTCCTT. This translates into CSFIPGNTEAFL.

The chain is built from TRBV11-2 and TRBJ2-2, with a tentative D call TRBD2 (5 bases). Trimming stripped 5 bases from V and 6 bases from J, with 13 bases between. The CDR3 length is 14 residues. The germline gives CDR1 SGHAT, CDR2 FQNNGV. Written as DNA, the CDR3 is TGTGCCAGCAGCCGCCCTACGGAGGCCGGGGAGCTGTTTTTT. It yields the protein CASSRPTEAGELFF.

The sample holds many counts of this clonotype. The chain has TRBV28 and TRBJ1-5, with D hard to call. This CDR3 spans 14 amino acids. Germline V lookup: CDR1 MDHEN, CDR2 SYDVKM. Trimming took off 5 bases at V and 4 bases at J, with 12 bases between the two ends. CDR3 loop: CASSRDSPNQPQHF. CDR3 DNA: TGTGCCAGCAGTAGAGACTCCCCGAATCAGCCCCAGCATTTT.

This clonotype was observed a handful of times. V gene TRBV18 combines with J gene TRBJ2-1; no clear D. The CDR3 has 13 amino acids. Trimming removed 3 bases from V and 4 bases from J, with 7 bases in between. The germline CDR1 and CDR2 sequences are KGHSH and LQKENI. CDR3 residues: CASSPPLYNEQFF. The CDR3 DNA follows: TGTGCCAGCTCACCTCCCCTTTACAATGAGCAGTTCTTC.

This clonotype was counted between two and nine times. The J gene is TRBJ1-1, the V gene TRBV7-9; D is unclear. Germline lookup yields CDR1 SEHNR and CDR2 FQNEAQ (reference sequence). The V gene lost 1 base and the J gene lost 5 bases, with 8 bases spanning the gap. The CDR3 spans 13 residues. Written as DNA, the CDR3 is TGTGCCAGCAGCTTAGACAGCCAAACTGAAGCTTTCTTT. Encoded protein: CASSLDSQTEAFF.

This clonotype was counted between two and nine times. The chain employs TRBV7-3 and TRBJ2-1; possible D gene TRBD2, 5 bases. The CDR3 covers 15 residues. Germline loops: CDR1 SGHTA, CDR2 FQGTGA. Trimming removed 5 bases from V and 5 bases from J, with 16 bases in between. The CDR3 DNA reads as TGTGCCAGCAGCCGCGTTAGGGCCGGGAACAATGAGCAGTTCTTC. Amino acids: CASSRVRAGNNEQFF.

In its sample, this clonotype was seen a few times. This rearrangement joins TRBV20-1 to TRBJ1-1; D is unclear. The CDR3 runs 12 residues. The V gene lost 6 bases and the J gene lost 6 bases, with 14 bases spanning the gap. Per the germline V gene, CDR1 is DFQATT and CDR2 is SNEGSKA (reference sequence). The CDR3 DNA is TGCAGTGCCCCCGTCGGAAGGGCTGAAGCTTTCTTT. This translates into CSAPVGRAEAFF.

In regard to this clonotype: Just one base apart from a much larger clone, this may be a read error. The gene calls are TRBV3-1 and TRBJ2-2; D perhaps matches TRBD2 (6 bases). With 4 bases removed from V and 5 bases from J, the gap between germline ends came to 17 bases. This CDR3 has 16 residues. In germline, CDR1 is LGHDT, CDR2 YNNKEL (reference sequence). CDR3 sequence: CASSPSGTCGTGELFF. As DNA, the CDR3 is TGTGCCAGCAGCCCGTCGGGGACTTGTGGTACCGGGGAGCTGTTTTTT.

The table lists this clonotype with a few counts. The chain carries TRBV19 and TRBJ1-2; D is perhaps TRBD1 (6 bases). V shed 5 bases and J shed 2 bases, with 24 bases lying between them. The CDR3 runs to 18 residues. Germline V gene data show CDR1 as LNHDA and CDR2 as SQIVND (reference sequence). CDR3 coding DNA: TGTGCCAGTAGTTTGATGTCCGGAGCGGGACACTCCAACTATGGCTACACCTTC. This codes for CASSLMSGAGHSNYGYTF.

The sample holds many counts of this clonotype. The chain is built from TRBV12-3 or TRBV12-4 and TRBJ2-7, with 8 nucleotides matching TRBD1. The length of the CDR3 is 12 residues. The V segment lost 6 bases and the J segment 3 bases; nucleotides outside the gene matches: 1. The CDR3 DNA follows: TGTGCCAGCAGCGGACAGGGCTACGAGCAGTACTTC. Residues: CASSGQGYEQYF.

This clonotype was recorded many times. This chain joins TRBV12-3 or TRBV12-4 and TRBJ2-5, with 15 bases identical to TRBD2. The CDR3 covers 17 residues. J lost 4 bases, V lost 5 bases, and 8 bases had no gene match. The CDR3 spells CASSQKPGLAGGETQYF. CDR3 DNA sequence: TGTGCCAGCAGTCAAAAACCGGGACTAGCGGGAGGAGAGACCCAGTACTTC.

V and J are TRBV20-1 and TRBJ2-1; tentative D call: TRBD1 (5 bases). This CDR3 has 13 amino acids. V lost 0 bases, J lost 6 bases, and 9 bases lay in between. Germline V CDR1 and CDR2: DFQATT, SNEGSKA (reference sequence). The CDR3 DNA reads as TGCAGTGCTAGAGACAGGGTGGGCAATGAGCAGTTCTTC. It encodes CSARDRVGNEQFF.

This clonotype was counted at least ten times. This chain joins TRBV20-1 and TRBJ1-5; unclear D gene. Germline lookup yields CDR1 DFQATT and CDR2 SNEGSKA (reference sequence). Trimming left V 3 bases short and J 4 bases short, with 10 bases between. This CDR3 is 13 amino acids long. DNA of the CDR3: TGCAGTGCTAGGGGTCAGGTTAATCAGCCCCAGCATTTT. It specifies CSARGQVNQPQHF.

In this sample, this clonotype turned up many times. This sequence joins TRBV20-1 and TRBJ2-7, with 8 bases fitting TRBD2. Trimming took 6 bases from V and 0 from J; bases not matched to a gene: 13. Germline loops: CDR1 DFQATT, CDR2 SNEGSKA (reference sequence). CDR3 length: 16 amino acids. The CDR3 loop is CSAERGLAGLSYEQYF. The CDR3 nucleotides read TGCAGTGCGGAGCGGGGGCTAGCGGGCCTCTCCTACGAGCAGTACTTC.

This clonotype was detected ten times or more. A read error may be the cause here, since a much bigger clone is one base away. The chain links TRBV27 to TRBJ1-1, with D unresolved. V dropped 6 bases and J dropped 1 base, with 6 bases sitting between them. Germline CDR1 is MNHEY and CDR2 is SMNVEV (reference sequence). The CDR3 consists of 12 residues. This CDR3 reads CASRAGNTEAFF. CDR3 in DNA: TGTGCCAGCAGAGCGGGGAACACTGAAGCTTTCTTT.

The chain combines TRBV29-1 with TRBJ2-5; 9 nucleotides align to TRBD1. The V gene end was trimmed by 6 bases and the J gene end by 5 bases; junction bases not matched to a gene: 7. The length of the CDR3 is 13 residues. Germline CDR1 and CDR2: SQVTM and ANQGSEA. In nucleotides, the CDR3 is TGCAGCGTCGGTACAGGGGGCATCGAGACCCAGTACTTC. Amino acid sequence: CSVGTGGIETQYF.

This clonotype was detected ten times or more. This chain uses TRBV27 with TRBJ1-2, with 10 bases matching TRBD1. V shed 6 bases, J shed 8 bases, and the junction held 6 bases outside the gene matches. The CDR3 runs to 13 residues. Germline loops: CDR1 MNHEY, CDR2 SMNVEV (reference sequence). DNA of the CDR3: TGTGCCAGCAGCCCGGGACAGGGGAAAGGCTACACCTTC. It encodes CASSPGQGKGYTF.

This clonotype came up many times. The rearrangement links TRBV3-1 to TRBJ2-5; 7 bases map to TRBD2. The germline CDR1 and CDR2 sequences are LGHDT and YNNKEL (reference sequence). CDR3 length: 15 amino acids. V shed 8 bases and J 3 bases; nucleotides not matched to a gene: 12. The CDR3 is CASGRSWLAEETQYF. CDR3 DNA sequence: TGTGCCAGCGGTCGGTCGTGGCTAGCGGAAGAGACCCAGTACTTC.

This clonotype was seen many times. J is TRBJ2-1 and V is TRBV6-2 or TRBV6-3; D call uncertain. The germline gives CDR1 MNHEY, CDR2 SVGEGT. This CDR3 spans 13 amino acids. V was cut by 0 bases and J by 6 bases, with 6 bases left in between. The CDR3, as DNA: TGTGCCAGCAGTTACTCGATGGCCAATGAGCAGTTCTTC. Amino acid sequence: CASSYSMANEQFF.

This clonotype occurred a few times. This chain joins TRBV16 and TRBJ1-3, with unresolved D. Germline CDR1 is KGHSY and CDR2 is FQNENV. The length of the CDR3 is 15 residues. V lost 7 bases, J lost 3 bases, and 16 bases lay in between. DNA of the CDR3: TGTGCCAGCACCCGGCAGGAGTCCTTTGGAAACACCATATATTTT. It translates to CASTRQESFGNTIYF.

This clonotype appeared many times. J is TRBJ2-7 and V is TRBV12-3 or TRBV12-4; no reliable D call. The V end lost 4 bases, the J end lost 6 bases, and 10 bases lay between the germline ends. The CDR3 spans 12 residues. The chain's CDR3 is CASSSAVGEQYF. The DNA for the CDR3 is TGTGCCAGCAGTTCCGCAGTGGGCGAGCAGTACTTC.

This chain uses TRBV2 with TRBJ1-1; the match to TRBD1 covers 11 bases. The CDR3 spans 15 residues. Unmatched junction bases numbered 5, after V lost 8 bases and J lost 0 bases. CDR1 and CDR2 (germline): SNHLY, FYNNEI. The CDR3 sequence is CASEDRGRVNTEAFF. The CDR3 bases are TGTGCCAGCGAGGACAGGGGGCGAGTGAACACTGAAGCTTTCTTT.

In its sample, this clonotype was seen many times. The gene calls are TRBV5-1 and TRBJ2-2, with 11 bases aligning to TRBD1. The CDR3 spans 15 residues. Germline-derived CDR1 and CDR2 are SGHRS and YFSETQ. V gave up 0 bases and J gave up 7 bases; unmatched junction bases: 2. DNA of the CDR3: TGCGCCAGCAGCTTGGGGACAGGGGGCGTCGGGGAGCTGTTTTTT. Encoded protein: CASSLGTGGVGELFF.

A few counts support this clonotype. The CDR3 DNA is TGCAGTGCTAGTCAGGGGCCGAACACTGAAGCTTTCTTT. This encodes CSASQGPNTEAFF. The J gene is TRBJ1-1, the V gene TRBV20-1; possible D gene TRBD1, 6 bases. Trimming pared 3 bases from V and 1 base from J, leaving 9 bases between. The germline V gene has CDR1 DFQATT and CDR2 SNEGSKA (reference sequence). The CDR3 runs to 13 residues.

This clonotype was observed many times. The chain recombines TRBV6-1 with TRBJ2-2; 13 bases fit TRBD2. V shed 6 bases and J 1 base; nucleotides not matched to a gene: 2. CDR3 length equals 16 residues. Germline lookup yields CDR1 MNHNS and CDR2 SASEGT. In DNA, the CDR3 is TGTGCCAGCAGAGGACTAGCGGGAGTGAACACCGGGGAGCTGTTTTTT. Its translation is CASRGLAGVNTGELFF.

The chain carries TRBV28 and TRBJ1-2, with unresolved D. Per germline, CDR1 MDHEN and CDR2 SYDVKM. V lost 3 bases, J lost 3 bases, and 11 bases lay in between. The CDR3 covers 14 residues. The CDR3 bases are TGTGCCAGCAGTTTCTTGGGTGGGGACTATGGCTACACCTTC. Translating gives CASSFLGGDYGYTF.

V and J are TRBV11-2 and TRBJ1-2, with TRBD1 matching over 11 bases. Unmatched junction bases numbered 11, after V lost 5 bases and J lost 6 bases. Germline loops: CDR1 SGHAT, CDR2 FQNNGV. This CDR3 region has 16 residues. CDR3 DNA sequence: TGTGCCAGCAGCCCCGGGACAGGGGGTATGGCTCATGGCTACACCTTC. It is translated as CASSPGTGGMAHGYTF.